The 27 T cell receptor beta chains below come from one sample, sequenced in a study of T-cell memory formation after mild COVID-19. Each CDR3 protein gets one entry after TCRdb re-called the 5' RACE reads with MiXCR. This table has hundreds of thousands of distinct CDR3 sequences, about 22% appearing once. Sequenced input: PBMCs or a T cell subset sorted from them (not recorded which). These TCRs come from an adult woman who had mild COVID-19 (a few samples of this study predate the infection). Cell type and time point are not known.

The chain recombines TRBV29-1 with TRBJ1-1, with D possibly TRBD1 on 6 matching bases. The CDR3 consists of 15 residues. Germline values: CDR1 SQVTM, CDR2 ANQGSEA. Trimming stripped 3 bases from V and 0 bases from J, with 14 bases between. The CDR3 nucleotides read TGCAGCGTTGACAGGGGTATTCAGATGAACACTGAAGCTTTCTTT. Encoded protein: CSVDRGIQMNTEAFF.

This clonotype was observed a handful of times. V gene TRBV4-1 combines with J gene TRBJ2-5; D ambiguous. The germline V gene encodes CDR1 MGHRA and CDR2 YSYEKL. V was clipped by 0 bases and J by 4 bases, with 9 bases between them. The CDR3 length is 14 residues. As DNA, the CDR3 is TGCGCCAGCAGCCAAGAACCGGTCACAGAGACCCAGTACTTC. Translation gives CASSQEPVTETQYF.

CDR3 sequence: CASSQDTGTMNTEAFF. CDR3 sequence (DNA): TGCGCCAGCAGCCAAGATACCGGGACTATGAACACTGAAGCTTTCTTT. The rearrangement joins TRBV4-1 to TRBJ1-1, with D tentatively TRBD1 (5 bases). Germline-derived CDR1 and CDR2 are MGHRA and YSYEKL. The CDR3 covers 16 residues. Trimming shortened V by 0 bases and J by 0 bases, and 11 bases separated the two germline ends.

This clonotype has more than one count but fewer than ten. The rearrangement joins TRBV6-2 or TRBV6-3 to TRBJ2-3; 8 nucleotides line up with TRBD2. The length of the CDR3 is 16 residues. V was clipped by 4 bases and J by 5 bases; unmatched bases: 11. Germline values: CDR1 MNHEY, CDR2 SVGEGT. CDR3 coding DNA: TGTGCCAGCAGTTCCAATTTAGCGGGAAAGGAAGATACGCAGTATTTT. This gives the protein CASSSNLAGKEDTQYF.

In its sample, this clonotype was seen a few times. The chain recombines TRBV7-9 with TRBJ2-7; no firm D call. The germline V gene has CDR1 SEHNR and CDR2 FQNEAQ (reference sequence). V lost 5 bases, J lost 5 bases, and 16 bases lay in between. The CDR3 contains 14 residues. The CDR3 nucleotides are TGTGCCAGCAGCCCCTCTTTCCCCGACGACGAGCAGTACTTC. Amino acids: CASSPSFPDDEQYF.

CDR3 sequence: CASSSGGYSEQFF. DNA for the CDR3: TGTGCCAGCAGCTCTGGAGGGTATTCGGAGCAGTTCTTC. The gene calls are TRBV7-9 and TRBJ2-1, with D possibly TRBD2 on 6 matching bases. Germline lookup yields CDR1 SEHNR and CDR2 FQNEAQ (reference sequence). This CDR3 spans 13 amino acids. V lost 4 bases and J 10 bases, leaving 14 bases between the germline ends.

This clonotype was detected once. CDR3 loop: CASSSYRDSTDTQYF. CDR3 in DNA: TGTGCCAGCAGCTCCTACAGGGATAGCACAGATACGCAGTATTTT. V and J are TRBV7-6 and TRBJ2-3; perhaps TRBD1 as D (6 bases). Trimming shortened V by 4 bases and J by 0 bases, and 11 bases separated the two germline ends. Germline V gene sequence: CDR1 SGHVS, CDR2 FNYEAQ. CDR3 length: 15 amino acids.

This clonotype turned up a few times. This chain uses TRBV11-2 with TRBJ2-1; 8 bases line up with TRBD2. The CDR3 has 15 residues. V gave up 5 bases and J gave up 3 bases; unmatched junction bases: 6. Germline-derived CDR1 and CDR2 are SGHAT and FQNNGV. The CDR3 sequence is CASSISGADYNEQFF. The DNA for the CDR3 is TGTGCCAGCAGCATTAGCGGGGCCGACTACAATGAGCAGTTCTTC.

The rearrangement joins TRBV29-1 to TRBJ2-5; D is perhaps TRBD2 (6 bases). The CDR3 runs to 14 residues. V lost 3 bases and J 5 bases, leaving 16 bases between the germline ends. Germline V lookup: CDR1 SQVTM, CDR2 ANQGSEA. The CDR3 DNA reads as TGCAGCGTTGAGCGGGACGCCCTAGGGGAGACCCAGTACTTC. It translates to CSVERDALGETQYF.

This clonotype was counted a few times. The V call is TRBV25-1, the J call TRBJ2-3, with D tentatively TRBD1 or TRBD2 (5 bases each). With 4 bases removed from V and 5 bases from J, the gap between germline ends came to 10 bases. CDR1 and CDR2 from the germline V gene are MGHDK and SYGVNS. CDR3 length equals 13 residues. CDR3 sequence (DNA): TGTGCCAGCAGTGGGGGGAATCAAGATACGCAGTATTTT. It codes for CASSGGNQDTQYF.

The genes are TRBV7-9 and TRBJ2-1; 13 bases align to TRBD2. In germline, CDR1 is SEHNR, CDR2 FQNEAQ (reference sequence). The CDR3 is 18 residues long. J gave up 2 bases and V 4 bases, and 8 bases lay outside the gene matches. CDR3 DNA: TGTGCCAGCAGCTCCGGACTAGCGGGAGCAGCGGCCTACAATGAGCAGTTCTTC. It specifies CASSSGLAGAAAYNEQFF.

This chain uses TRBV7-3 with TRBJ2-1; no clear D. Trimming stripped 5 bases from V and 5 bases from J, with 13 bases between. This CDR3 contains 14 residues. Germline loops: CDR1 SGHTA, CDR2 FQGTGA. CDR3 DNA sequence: TGTGCCAGCAGCCCCAGCGCAGCAAACAATGAGCAGTTCTTC. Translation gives CASSPSAANNEQFF. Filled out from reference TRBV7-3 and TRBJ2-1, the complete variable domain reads GAGVSQTPSNKVTEKGKYVELRCDPISGHTALYWYRQSLGQGPEFLIYFQGTGAADDSGLPNDRFFAVRPEGSVSTLKIQRTERGDSAVYLCASSPSAANNEQFFGPGTRLTVL.

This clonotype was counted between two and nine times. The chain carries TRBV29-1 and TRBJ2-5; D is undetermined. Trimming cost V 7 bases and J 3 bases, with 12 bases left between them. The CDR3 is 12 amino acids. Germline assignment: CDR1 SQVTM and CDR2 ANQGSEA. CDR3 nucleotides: TGCAGCGCGGCACATCTAAAAGAGACCCAGTACTTC. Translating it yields CSAAHLKETQYF. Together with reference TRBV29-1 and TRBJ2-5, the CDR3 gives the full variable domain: SAVISQKPSRDICQRGTSLTIQCQVDSQVTMMFWYRQQPGQSLTLIATANQGSEATYESGFVIDKFPISRPNLTFSTLTVSNMSPEDSSIYLCSAAHLKETQYFGPGTRLLVL.

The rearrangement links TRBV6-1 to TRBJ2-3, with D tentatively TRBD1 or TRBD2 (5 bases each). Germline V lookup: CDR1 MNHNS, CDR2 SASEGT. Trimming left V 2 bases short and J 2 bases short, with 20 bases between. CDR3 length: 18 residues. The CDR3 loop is CASSETEEADSFTDTQYF. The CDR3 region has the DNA TGTGCCAGCAGTGAAACGGAGGAAGCCGACAGTTTCACAGATACGCAGTATTTT.

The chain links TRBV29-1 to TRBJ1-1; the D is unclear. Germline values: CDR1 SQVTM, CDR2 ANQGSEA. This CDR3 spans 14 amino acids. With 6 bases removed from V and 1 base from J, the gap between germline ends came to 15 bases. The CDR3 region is CSVQGLRPNTEAFF. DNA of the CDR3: TGCAGCGTCCAAGGACTCCGCCCGAACACTGAAGCTTTCTTT. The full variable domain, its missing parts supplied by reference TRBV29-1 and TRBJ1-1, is SAVISQKPSRDICQRGTSLTIQCQVDSQVTMMFWYRQQPGQSLTLIATANQGSEATYESGFVIDKFPISRPNLTFSTLTVSNMSPEDSSIYLCSVQGLRPNTEAFFGQGTRLTVV.

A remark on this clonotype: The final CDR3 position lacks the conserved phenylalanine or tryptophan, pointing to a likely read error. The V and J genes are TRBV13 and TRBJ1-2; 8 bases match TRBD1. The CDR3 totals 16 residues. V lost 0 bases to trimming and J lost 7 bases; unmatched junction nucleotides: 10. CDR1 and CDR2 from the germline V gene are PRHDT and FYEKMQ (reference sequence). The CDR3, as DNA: TGTGCCAGCAGCTTAGGTCAGGGGGCGAAAATAGGTGGCTACACCTTA. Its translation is CASSLGQGAKIGGYTL.

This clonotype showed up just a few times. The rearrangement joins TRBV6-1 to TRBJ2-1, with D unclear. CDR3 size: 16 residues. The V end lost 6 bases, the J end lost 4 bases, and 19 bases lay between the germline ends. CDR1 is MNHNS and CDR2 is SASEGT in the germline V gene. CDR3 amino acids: CASRARQRDRYNEQFF. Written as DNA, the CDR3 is TGTGCCAGCAGGGCGAGACAAAGAGATCGGTACAATGAGCAGTTCTTC.

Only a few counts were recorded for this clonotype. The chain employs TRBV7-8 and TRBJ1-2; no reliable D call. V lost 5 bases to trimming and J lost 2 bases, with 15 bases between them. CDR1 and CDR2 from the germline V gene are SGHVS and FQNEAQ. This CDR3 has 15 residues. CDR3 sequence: CASSHLPDWNYGYTF. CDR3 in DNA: TGTGCCAGCAGCCACCTCCCGGACTGGAACTATGGCTACACCTTC.

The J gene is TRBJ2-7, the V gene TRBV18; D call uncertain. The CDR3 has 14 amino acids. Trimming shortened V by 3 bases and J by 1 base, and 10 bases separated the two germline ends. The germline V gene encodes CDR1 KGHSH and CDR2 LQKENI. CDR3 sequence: CASSPAWGSYEQYF. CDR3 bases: TGTGCCAGCTCACCGGCTTGGGGATCCTACGAGCAGTACTTC.

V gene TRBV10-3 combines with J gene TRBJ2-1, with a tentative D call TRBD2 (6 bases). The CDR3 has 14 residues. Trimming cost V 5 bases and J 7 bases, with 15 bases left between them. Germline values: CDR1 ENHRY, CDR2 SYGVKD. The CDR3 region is CAISTRDTGNEQFF. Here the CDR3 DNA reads TGTGCCATCAGTACGCGGGATACGGGTAATGAGCAGTTCTTC.

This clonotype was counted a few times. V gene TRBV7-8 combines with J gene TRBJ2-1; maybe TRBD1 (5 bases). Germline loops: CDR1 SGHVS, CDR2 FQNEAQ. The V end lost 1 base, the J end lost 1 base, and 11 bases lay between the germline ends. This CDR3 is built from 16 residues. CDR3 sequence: CASSLGREGSYNEQFF. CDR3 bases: TGTGCCAGCAGCTTAGGCAGGGAAGGTTCCTACAATGAGCAGTTCTTC. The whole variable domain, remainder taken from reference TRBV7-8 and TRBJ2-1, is GAGVSQSPRYKVAKRGQDVALRCDPISGHVSLFWYQQALGQGPEFLTYFQNEAQLDKSGLPSDRFFAERPEGSVSTLKIQRTQQEDSAVYLCASSLGREGSYNEQFFGPGTRLTVL.

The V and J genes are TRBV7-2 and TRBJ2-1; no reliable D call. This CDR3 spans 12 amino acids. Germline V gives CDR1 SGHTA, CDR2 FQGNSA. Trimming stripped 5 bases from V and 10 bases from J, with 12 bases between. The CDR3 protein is CASSLNMGEQFF. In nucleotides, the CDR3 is TGTGCCAGCAGCCTTAACATGGGGGAGCAGTTCTTC.

Written as DNA, the CDR3 is TGTGCCAGCACCTGGGGCGGCGGGCCTGGGGCCAACGTCCTGACTTTC. Translation gives CASTWGGGPGANVLTF. V usage is TRBV6-1 and J usage is TRBJ2-6; D may correspond to TRBD1 or TRBD2 (5 bases each). The V end lost 7 bases, the J end lost 2 bases, and 15 bases lay between the germline ends. Germline assignment: CDR1 MNHNS and CDR2 SASEGT. The CDR3 consists of 16 residues.

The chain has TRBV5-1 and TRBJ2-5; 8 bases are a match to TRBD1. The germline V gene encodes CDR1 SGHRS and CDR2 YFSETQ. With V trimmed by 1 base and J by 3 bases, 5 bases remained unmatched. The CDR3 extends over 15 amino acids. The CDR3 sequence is CASSLSGQEEETQYF. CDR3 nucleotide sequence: TGCGCCAGCAGCTTGTCGGGACAGGAGGAAGAGACCCAGTACTTC. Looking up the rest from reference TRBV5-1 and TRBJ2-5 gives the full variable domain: KAGVTQTPRYLIKTRGQQVTLSCSPISGHRSVSWYQQTPGQGLQFLFEYFSETQRNKGNFPGRFSGRQFSNSRSEMNVSTLELGDSALYLCASSLSGQEEETQYFGPGTRLLVL.

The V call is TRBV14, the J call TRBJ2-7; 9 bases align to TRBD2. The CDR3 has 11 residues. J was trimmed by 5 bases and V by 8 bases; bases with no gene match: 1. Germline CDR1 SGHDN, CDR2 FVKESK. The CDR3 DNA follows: TGTGCCAGCGGACTAGCGAACGAGCAGTACTTC. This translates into CASGLANEQYF.

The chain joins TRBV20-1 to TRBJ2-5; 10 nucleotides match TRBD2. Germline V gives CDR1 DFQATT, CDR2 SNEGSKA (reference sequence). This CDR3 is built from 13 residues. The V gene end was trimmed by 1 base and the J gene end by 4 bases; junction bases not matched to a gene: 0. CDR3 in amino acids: CSARVAGGETQYF. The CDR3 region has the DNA TGCAGTGCTAGAGTAGCGGGGGGAGAGACCCAGTACTTC.

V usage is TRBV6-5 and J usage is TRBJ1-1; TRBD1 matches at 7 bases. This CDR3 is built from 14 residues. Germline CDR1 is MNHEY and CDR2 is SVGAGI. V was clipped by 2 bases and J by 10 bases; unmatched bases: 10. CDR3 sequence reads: CASSYLQAAGGAFF. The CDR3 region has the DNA TGTGCCAGCAGTTACCTCCAGGCGGCAGGGGGAGCTTTCTTT.